Included here is one T cell receptor beta chain sequence, with context. Its antigen is not known. Profiling relied on immunoSEQ multiplex PCR, and the TCRdb table lists in-frame clones only, not all of them. The sample records 86,000 or so clones, around 83% being singletons. The sample is drawn from a study of T cell responses to AZD1222 COVID-19 vaccine. The study, taken as a whole, reports: Unmutated regions of variants are reportedly targeted by nearly half of spike-specific TCRs. Only five or six people who got AZD1222 tested seropositive at baseline. After the peak T cell response, and only then, were repertoires sampled.

CDR1 is LNHDA, CDR2 SQIVND, per germline (reference sequence). The CDR3 sequence is 13 residues long. The V gene end was trimmed by 6 bases and the J gene end by 5 bases; junction bases not matched to a gene: 6. The TCR originated in an adult who received the AZD1222 COVID-19 vaccine. Sequenced material: peripheral blood, taken 28 days after the second AZD1222 dose. The chain links TRBV19 to TRBJ1-2; 7 bases are shared with TRBD1. CDR3 nucleotide sequence: TGTGCCAGTAGCCCGGACAGGAGATATGGCTACACCTTC. Amino acid sequence: CASSPDRRYGYTF.